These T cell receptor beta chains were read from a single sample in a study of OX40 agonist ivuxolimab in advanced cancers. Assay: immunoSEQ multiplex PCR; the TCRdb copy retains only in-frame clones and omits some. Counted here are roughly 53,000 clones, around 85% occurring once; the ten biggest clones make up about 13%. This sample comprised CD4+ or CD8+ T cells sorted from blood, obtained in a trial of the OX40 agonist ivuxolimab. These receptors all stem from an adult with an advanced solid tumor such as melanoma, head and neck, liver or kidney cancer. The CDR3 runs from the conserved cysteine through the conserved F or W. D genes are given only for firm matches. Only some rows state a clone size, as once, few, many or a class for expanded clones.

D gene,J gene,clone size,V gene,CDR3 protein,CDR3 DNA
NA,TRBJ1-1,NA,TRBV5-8,CASSLGVVGDTEAFF,TGTGCCAGCAGCTTGGGGGTCGTGGGGGACACTGAAGCTTTCTTT
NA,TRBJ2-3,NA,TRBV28,CASQSSGTQYF,TGTGCCAGTCAGAGTTCGGGTACGCAGTATTTT
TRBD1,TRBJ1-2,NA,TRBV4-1,CASSPDSFRDRAAGYTF,TGCGCCAGCAGCCCCGACTCCTTCCGCGACAGGGCTGCCGGCTACACCTTC
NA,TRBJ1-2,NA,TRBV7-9,CASSSSAIGKLNYGYTF,TGTGCCAGCAGCTCTTCGGCTATCGGGAAACTCAACTATGGCTACACCTTC
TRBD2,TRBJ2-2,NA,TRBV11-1,CASSPGTSVGELFF,TGTGCCAGCAGCCCGGGGACTAGCGTTGGGGAGCTGTTTTTT
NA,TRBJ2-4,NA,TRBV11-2,CASSRVALKNIQYF,TGTGCCAGCAGCCGAGTAGCGTTAAAAAACATTCAGTACTTC
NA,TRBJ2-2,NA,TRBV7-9,CASSSSLGGTGELFF,TGTGCCAGCAGCTCGTCACTCGGGGGAACCGGGGAGCTGTTTTTT
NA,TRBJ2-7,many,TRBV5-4,CASSFGGGSDYEQYF,TGTGCCAGCAGCTTTGGGGGCGGGTCCGACTACGAGCAGTACTTC
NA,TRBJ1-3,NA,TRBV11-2,CASSHDRPSSGNTIYF,TGTGCCAGCAGTCATGACAGGCCAAGCTCTGGAAACACCATATATTTT
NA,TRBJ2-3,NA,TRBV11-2,CASSGPGGQYF,TGTGCCAGCAGCGGGCCCGGGGGGCAGTATTTT
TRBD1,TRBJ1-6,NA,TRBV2,CASRESGTGLSPLHF,TGTGCCAGCAGAGAAAGCGGGACAGGGTTATCACCCCTCCACTTT
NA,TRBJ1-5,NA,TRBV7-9,CASSLGAVDQPQHF,TGTGCCAGCAGCTTAGGGGCTGTAGATCAGCCCCAGCATTTT
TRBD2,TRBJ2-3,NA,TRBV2,CASSEYKAGGPLDTQYF,TGTGCCAGCAGTGAATACAAAGCGGGAGGGCCGTTAGATACGCAGTATTTT
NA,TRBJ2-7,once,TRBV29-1,CSVRDTEQYF,TGCAGCGTCCGGGACACCGAGCAGTACTTC
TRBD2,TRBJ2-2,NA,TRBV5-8,CASSHRLAITGELFF,TGTGCCAGCAGTCATAGACTAGCGATCACCGGGGAGCTGTTTTTT
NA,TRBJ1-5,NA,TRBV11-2,CASSLEGGLSQPQHF,TGTGCCAGCAGCTTAGAAGGAGGACTATCTCAGCCCCAGCATTTT
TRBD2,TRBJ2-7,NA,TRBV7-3,CASSITGTTREQYF,TGTGCCAGCAGCATCACCGGGACTACCAGGGAGCAGTACTTC
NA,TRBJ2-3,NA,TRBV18,CASSPPSYSSTDTQYF,TGTGCCAGCTCACCACCTTCATACTCTAGCACAGATACGCAGTATTTT
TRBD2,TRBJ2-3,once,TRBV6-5,CATASGILTDTQYF,TGTGCCACGGCTAGCGGGATACTCACAGATACGCAGTATTTT
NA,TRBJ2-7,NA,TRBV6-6,CASSYSRSSYEQYF,TGTGCCAGCAGTTACTCGAGGAGCTCCTACGAGCAGTACTTC
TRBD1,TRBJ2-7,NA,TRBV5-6,CASSSGQGLTYEQYF,TGTGCCAGCAGCTCCGGACAGGGACTGACCTACGAGCAGTACTTC
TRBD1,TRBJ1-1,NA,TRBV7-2,CASSLTGGSVNTEAFF,TGTGCCAGCAGCTTAACAGGGGGAAGTGTGAACACTGAAGCTTTCTTT
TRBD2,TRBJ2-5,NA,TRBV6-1,CASSEGTSGTRETQYF,TGTGCCAGCAGTGAAGGAACTAGCGGGACCCGTGAGACCCAGTACTTC
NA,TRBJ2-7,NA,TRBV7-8,CASSGGGRFEQYF,TGTGCCAGCAGTGGCGGCGGGCGTTTCGAGCAGTACTTC
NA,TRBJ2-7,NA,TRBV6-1,CASSAFGGSEQYF,TGTGCCAGCAGCGCTTTTGGGGGATCCGAGCAGTACTTC
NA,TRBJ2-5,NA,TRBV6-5,CASSRQETQYF,TGTGCCAGCAGTCGACAAGAGACCCAGTACTTC
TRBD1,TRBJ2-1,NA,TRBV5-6,CASSPTGGWNEQFF,TGTGCCAGCAGCCCGACAGGGGGCTGGAATGAGCAGTTCTTC
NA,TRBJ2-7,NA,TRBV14,CASRTRGSYEQYF,TGTGCCAGCAGGACCAGGGGCTCCTACGAGCAGTACTTC
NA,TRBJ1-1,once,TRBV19,CASSLVNTEAFF,TGTGCCAGTAGTTTGGTGAACACTGAAGCTTTCTTT
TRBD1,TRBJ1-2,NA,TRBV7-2,CASSPTGQGGGYTF,TGTGCCAGCAGCCCCACGGGACAGGGAGGTGGCTACACCTTC
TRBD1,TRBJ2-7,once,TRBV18,CASSLTRDRSLSEQYF,TGTGCCAGCTCACTTACCCGGGACAGGTCCCTTAGCGAGCAGTACTTC
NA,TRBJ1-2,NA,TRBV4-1,CASSQVGTGGYTF,TGCGCCAGCAGCCAAGTAGGGACCGGCGGCTACACCTTC
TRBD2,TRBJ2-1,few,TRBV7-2,CASEAVAGGYGNEQFF,TGTGCCAGCGAGGCGGTAGCGGGAGGCTATGGGAATGAGCAGTTCTTC
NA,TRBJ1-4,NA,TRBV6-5,CASSEFGEKLFF,TGTGCCAGCAGTGAATTCGGCGAAAAACTGTTTTTT
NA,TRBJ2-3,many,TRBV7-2,CASSLLATVTDTQYF,TGTGCCAGCAGCTTACTAGCGACAGTCACAGATACGCAGTATTTT
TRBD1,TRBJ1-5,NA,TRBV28,CASSLFGTVNQPQHF,TGTGCCAGCAGTTTATTCGGGACAGTGAATCAGCCCCAGCATTTT
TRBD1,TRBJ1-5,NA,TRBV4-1,CASSPGQINQPQHF,TGCGCCAGCAGCCCGGGACAGATCAATCAGCCCCAGCATTTT
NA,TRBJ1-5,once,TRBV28,CASSPDSTRPQHF,TGTGCCAGCAGTCCGGACAGCACACGGCCCCAGCATTTT
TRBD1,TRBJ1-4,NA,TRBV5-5,CASSFARRQGATNEKLFF,TGTGCCAGCAGCTTCGCCCGCCGACAGGGGGCTACTAATGAAAAACTGTTTTTT
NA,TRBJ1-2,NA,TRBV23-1,CASSQPGCGKKPRCPYGYTF,TGCGCCAGCAGTCAACCAGGGTGCGGCAAGAAGCCTAGATGTCCCTATGGCTACACCTTC
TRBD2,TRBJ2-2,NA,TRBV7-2,CASSWPSGSASGELFF,TGTGCCAGCAGCTGGCCTAGCGGGAGCGCGTCAGGGGAGCTGTTTTTT
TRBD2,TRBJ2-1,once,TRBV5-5,CASSPILTSGKNEQFF,TGTGCCAGCAGCCCAATACTCACTAGCGGAAAGAATGAGCAGTTCTTC
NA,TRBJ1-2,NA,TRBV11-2,CASSLTPAANYGYTF,TGTGCCAGCAGCTTAACCCCAGCAGCTAACTATGGCTACACCTTC
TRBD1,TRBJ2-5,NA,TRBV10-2,CASSQGARETQYF,TGCGCCAGCAGCCAGGGGGCGCGGGAGACCCAGTACTTC
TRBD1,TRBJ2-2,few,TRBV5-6,CASSGDRGAGELFF,TGTGCCAGCTCCGGGGACAGGGGCGCCGGGGAGCTGTTTTTT
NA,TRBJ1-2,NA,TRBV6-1,CASSEAPKTGNRYGYTF,TGTGCCAGCAGTGAAGCCCCTAAAACAGGAAATCGTTATGGCTACACCTTC
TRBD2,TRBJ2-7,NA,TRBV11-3,CASSLGLAGGEQYF,TGTGCCAGCAGCTTAGGTCTAGCGGGAGGGGAGCAGTACTTC
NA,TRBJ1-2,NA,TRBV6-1,CASSGPGQNYGYTF,TGTGCCAGCAGTGGACCCGGACAAAACTATGGCTACACCTTC
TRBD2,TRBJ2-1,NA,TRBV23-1,CASSQNSGRGLHNEQFF,TGCGCCAGCAGTCAAAACAGCGGGAGGGGTCTCCACAATGAGCAGTTCTTC
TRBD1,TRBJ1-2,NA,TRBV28,CASSFRGGDYGYTF,TGTGCCAGCAGTTTCAGGGGGGGAGACTATGGCTACACCTTC